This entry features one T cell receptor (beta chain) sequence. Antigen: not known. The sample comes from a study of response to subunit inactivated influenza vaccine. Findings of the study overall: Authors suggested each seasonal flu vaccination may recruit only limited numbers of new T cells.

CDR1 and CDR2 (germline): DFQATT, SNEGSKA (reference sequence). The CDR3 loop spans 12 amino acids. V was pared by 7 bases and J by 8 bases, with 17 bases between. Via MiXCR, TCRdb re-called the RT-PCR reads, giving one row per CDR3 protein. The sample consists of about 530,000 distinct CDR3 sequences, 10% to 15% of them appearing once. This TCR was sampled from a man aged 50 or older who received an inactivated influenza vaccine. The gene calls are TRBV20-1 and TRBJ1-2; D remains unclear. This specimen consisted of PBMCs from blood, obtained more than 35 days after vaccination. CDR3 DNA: TGCAGTGTTGGCCGGGAGCCAAGGGGCTACACCTTC. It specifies CSVGREPRGYTF.